Presented here are 29 T cell receptor beta chains from one specimen sequenced in a study of blood T cell repertoires in COVID-19. The data were produced by immunoSEQ multiplex PCR, yet TCRdb's version contains in-frame clones alone and is incomplete. The table records a few hundred thousand clones, around 80% of them present only once. Sequenced material: peripheral blood. The receptors originated from a woman of 80 years or more with COVID-19, enrolled during active disease.

This clone showed up just once. The V and J genes are TRBV5-1 and TRBJ2-1; TRBD1 might be the D (5 bases). Germline CDR1 reads SGHRS; CDR2 reads YFSETQ. The CDR3 consists of 12 residues. V lost 3 bases and J lost 10, with 11 bases in between. The CDR3 sequence: CASSSYQGEQFF. The CDR3, as DNA: TGCGCCAGCAGCTCATATCAGGGCGAGCAGTTCTTC.

J is TRBJ1-2 and V is TRBV27; 12 bases align to TRBD1. This CDR3 is built from 15 residues. Germline values: CDR1 MNHEY, CDR2 SMNVEV (reference sequence). The junction had 6 bases not matched to a gene; V was cut back by 6 bases and J by 4 bases. The CDR3 protein is CASSPGQGAAYGYTF. CDR3 nucleotide sequence: TGTGCCAGCAGCCCGGGACAGGGGGCCGCCTATGGCTACACCTTC.

This chain joins TRBV7-2 and TRBJ2-1; maybe TRBD2 (6 bases). From germline, CDR1 is SGHTA and CDR2 FQGNSA. This CDR3 is 15 amino acids long. Trimming took 1 base from V and 4 from J, leaving 11 bases between them. The CDR3 spells CASSLVAGTYNEQFF. DNA for the CDR3: TGTGCCAGCAGCTTAGTGGCGGGGACTTACAATGAGCAGTTCTTC.

The rearrangement uses TRBV11-2 and TRBJ2-1; TRBD2 matches 12 bases. Germline CDR1 SGHAT, CDR2 FQNNGV. This CDR3 is built from 18 residues. Unmatched junction bases numbered 6, after V lost 3 bases and J lost 0 bases. This chain's CDR3 is CASSLRLAGELSYNEQFF. DNA for the CDR3: TGTGCCAGCAGCTTGAGACTAGCGGGGGAGCTCTCCTACAATGAGCAGTTCTTC.

This clone was seen once. The chain joins TRBV2 to TRBJ2-3; 7 bases fit TRBD1. The CDR3 is made up of 15 amino acids. Germline-derived CDR1 and CDR2 are SNHLY and FYNNEI. V was clipped by 6 bases and J by 4 bases; unmatched bases: 10. DNA of the CDR3: TGTGCCAGCAGGATCCGACAGGGCACAGCAGATACGCAGTATTTT. It encodes CASRIRQGTADTQYF. Full variable domain (remainder filled in from reference TRBV2 and TRBJ2-3): EPEVTQTPSHQVTQMGQEVILRCVPISNHLYFYWYRQILGQKVEFLVSFYNNEISEKSEIFDDQFSVERPDGSNFTLKIRSTKLEDSAMYFCASRIRQGTADTQYFGPGTRLTVL.

V and J are TRBV7-2 and TRBJ2-5; D possibly corresponds to TRBD1 (5 bases). The ends were cut back, 1 base at V and 4 bases at J, with 7 bases in the middle. CDR1 is SGHTA and CDR2 is FQGNSA in the germline V gene. This CDR3 spans 13 amino acids. In nucleotides, the CDR3 is TGTGCCAGCAGCTTAGGGGGCCGAGAGACCCAGTACTTC. The encoded protein is CASSLGGRETQYF.

In this sample, this clone turned up once. This rearrangement joins TRBV30 to TRBJ1-2; D is perhaps TRBD1 (6 bases). This CDR3 has 13 amino acids. The germline V gene encodes CDR1 GTSNPN and CDR2 SVGIG (reference sequence). V was pared by 8 bases and J by 8 bases, with 21 bases between. In DNA form, the CDR3 reads TGTGCCCTGGAAAAGACAGGCCGAGAGGGCTACACCTTC. It codes for CALEKTGREGYTF.

The CDR3: CASSVDNRGNTEAFF. The DNA for the CDR3 is TGTGCCAGCAGCGTAGATAACAGGGGGAACACTGAAGCTTTCTTT. The chain is built from TRBV9 and TRBJ1-1, with TRBD1 identical over 7 bases. The junction had 3 bases not matched to a gene; V was cut back by 0 bases and J by 1 base. The CDR3 length is 15 residues. Germline CDR1 reads SGDLS; CDR2 reads YYNGEE.

The rearrangement links TRBV29-1 to TRBJ2-3, with D hard to call. This CDR3 has 13 amino acids. Trimming stripped 2 bases from V and 2 bases from J, with 8 bases between. In germline, CDR1 is SQVTM, CDR2 ANQGSEA. CDR3 nucleotide sequence: TGCAGCGTTGAACCCTCTACCACAGATACGCAGTATTTT. This codes for CSVEPSTTDTQYF.

The chain uses TRBV7-3 and TRBJ1-1; D is perhaps TRBD1 (6 bases). The CDR3 extends over 15 amino acids. The V end was cut by 2 bases, the J end by 1 base, with 11 bases between. Per the germline V gene, CDR1 is SGHTA and CDR2 is FQGTGA. The CDR3, as DNA: TGTGCCAGCAGCTTAGCGTCACAGGGGAACACTGAAGCTTTCTTT. It encodes CASSLASQGNTEAFF.

The rearrangement links TRBV4-2 to TRBJ1-2; no clear D. This CDR3 spans 15 amino acids. Trimming left V 0 bases short and J 2 bases short, with 10 bases between. Germline V gives CDR1 LGHNA, CDR2 YNFKEQ. Here the CDR3 reads CASSQDGGYNYGYTF. CDR3 coding DNA: TGTGCCAGCAGCCAAGATGGAGGGTACAACTATGGCTACACCTTC.

The chain recombines TRBV28 with TRBJ2-7; 7 bases match TRBD1. This CDR3 has 14 amino acids. V was pared by 3 bases and J by 0 bases, with 2 bases of the junction left unmatched. The germline CDR1 and CDR2 sequences are MDHEN and SYDVKM. The CDR3 protein is CASSLGQSSYEQYV. CDR3 sequence (DNA): TGTGCCAGCAGTTTGGGACAGAGCTCCTACGAGCAGTACGTC.

The chain couples TRBV11-2 to TRBJ1-4; 8 bases agree with TRBD1. CDR3 size: 15 residues. CDR1 and CDR2 (germline): SGHAT, FQNNGV. Germline trimming cut 5 bases from V and 2 bases from J; bases unmatched to any gene: 4. CDR3 nucleotides: TGTGCCAGCAGCCACAGGGGGAAGACTAATGAAAAACTGTTTTTT. It yields the protein CASSHRGKTNEKLFF.

DNA of the CDR3: TGTGCCAGCAGCTCACAGGGGACAGATACGCAGTATTTT. Translation: CASSSQGTDTQYF. The genes are TRBV7-9 and TRBJ2-3, with TRBD1 matching over 7 bases. V shed 4 bases, J shed 3 bases, and the junction held 1 base outside the gene matches. The CDR3 has 13 residues. CDR1 is SEHNR and CDR2 is FQNEAQ in the germline V gene (reference sequence).

The V call is TRBV7-2, the J call TRBJ2-2; 10 bases line up with TRBD1. J was trimmed by 5 bases and V by 8 bases; bases with no gene match: 2. Germline values: CDR1 SGHTA, CDR2 FQGNSA. This CDR3 is 13 amino acids long. The CDR3 region is CASGTGVTGELFF. CDR3 DNA sequence: TGTGCCAGCGGGACAGGGGTTACCGGGGAGCTGTTTTTT.

The rearrangement joins TRBV3-1 (or the pseudogene TRBV3-2) to TRBJ1-5; D is ambiguous. CDR3 length equals 15 residues. The V end was cut by 1 base, the J end by 4 bases, with 11 bases between. CDR1 LGHDT and CDR2 YNNKEL come from the germline V gene (reference sequence). The CDR3 region is CASSQGLWENQPQHF. The CDR3 DNA reads as TGTGCCAGCAGCCAAGGATTGTGGGAGAATCAGCCCCAGCATTTT.

The V and J genes are TRBV28 and TRBJ1-5; D perhaps matches TRBD1 (5 bases). Trimming removed 5 bases from V and 0 bases from J, with 14 bases in between. Germline assignment: CDR1 MDHEN and CDR2 SYDVKM. The CDR3 consists of 16 residues. CDR3 in amino acids: CASSTSQGVSNQPQHF. CDR3 DNA: TGTGCCAGCAGTACCTCGCAGGGCGTTAGCAATCAGCCCCAGCATTTT. Full variable domain (remainder filled in from reference TRBV28 and TRBJ1-5): DVKVTQSSRYLVKRTGEKVFLECVQDMDHENMFWYRQDPGLGLRLIYFSYDVKMKEKGDIPEGYSVSREKKERFSLILESASTNQTSMYLCASSTSQGVSNQPQHFGDGTRLSIL.

The chain recombines TRBV28 with TRBJ2-7, with 8 bases identical to TRBD2. The CDR3 runs to 17 residues. Germline lookup yields CDR1 MDHEN and CDR2 SYDVKM. J lost 2 bases, V lost 3 bases, and 12 bases had no gene match. The CDR3 loop is CASSFSSAGGHTYEQYF. The DNA for the CDR3 is TGTGCCAGCAGTTTCAGCTCCGCGGGGGGCCACACCTACGAGCAGTACTTC.

V is TRBV2 and J is TRBJ2-2; TRBD1 matches at 7 bases. The V segment lost 8 bases and the J segment 5 bases; nucleotides outside the gene matches: 5. Germline loops: CDR1 SNHLY, CDR2 FYNNEI. The CDR3 has 13 residues. The CDR3 DNA sequence: TGTGCCAGCCGAGGGACAGCAACCGGGGAGCTGTTTTTT. Amino acid sequence: CASRGTATGELFF.

The chain links TRBV7-3 to TRBJ2-1; 14 nucleotides align to TRBD2. CDR3 length: 20 amino acids. Germline loops: CDR1 SGHTA, CDR2 FQGTGA. J was trimmed by 0 bases and V by 5 bases; bases with no gene match: 12. As DNA, the CDR3 is TGTGCCAGCAGCCCGACCCCCGGACTAGCGGGGGGTAGCTCCTACAATGAGCAGTTCTTC. Translated: CASSPTPGLAGGSSYNEQFF.

The V call is TRBV24-1, the J call TRBJ2-3; 9 nucleotides align to TRBD2. The V gene end was trimmed by 2 bases and the J gene end by 3 bases; junction bases not matched to a gene: 5. The germline gives CDR1 KGHDR, CDR2 SFDVKD. The CDR3 covers 16 residues. Written as DNA, the CDR3 is TGTGCCACCAGTGATTATCTAGCGGGGCTAACAGATACGCAGTATTTT. Translation: CATSDYLAGLTDTQYF.

The chain couples TRBV11-2 to TRBJ2-3; 11 bases are shared with TRBD2. The V gene's germline CDR1 is SGHAT and CDR2 FQNNGV. V dropped 0 bases and J dropped 6; count of bases not matched to a gene: 5. This CDR3 region has 16 residues. The CDR3 DNA reads as TGTGCCAGCAGCTTAGAGGGTAGCGGGGGGGTGGATACGCAGTATTTT. Protein sequence: CASSLEGSGGVDTQYF.

In DNA form, the CDR3 reads TGTGCCAGCTCACCCCGGACAGGGGGGACCGGGGAGCTGTTTTTT. Translating gives CASSPRTGGTGELFF. The J gene is TRBJ2-2, the V gene TRBV18, with TRBD1 matching 10 bases. CDR1 is KGHSH and CDR2 is LQKENI in the germline V gene. The CDR3 consists of 15 residues. V shed 3 bases, J shed 5 bases, and the junction held 3 bases outside the gene matches.

Worth noting for this clone: Different DNA sequences within this sample yield the same CDR3. The chain couples TRBV30 to TRBJ1-5, with D possibly TRBD1 on 5 matching bases. Per germline, CDR1 GTSNPN and CDR2 SVGIG (reference sequence). The CDR3 spans 12 residues. V was cut by 4 bases and J by 4 bases, with 8 bases left in between. The CDR3 loop reads CAWTSGNQPQHF. The CDR3 nucleotides read TGTGCCTGGACCTCAGGGAATCAGCCCCAGCATTTT.

This chain links TRBV7-8 with TRBJ1-2; tentative D call: TRBD1 (5 bases). CDR3 length: 13 residues. The ends were cut back, 4 bases at V and 0 bases at J, with 6 bases in the middle. Germline CDR1 SGHVS, CDR2 FQNEAQ. CDR3 loop: CASSSTANYGYTF. The CDR3 DNA sequence: TGTGCCAGCAGCTCGACAGCTAACTATGGCTACACCTTC.

This clone has only one observation. The chain uses TRBV7-2 and TRBJ2-2; tentative D call: TRBD2 (5 bases). The V gene's germline CDR1 is SGHTA and CDR2 FQGNSA. Trimming took 1 base from V and 4 from J, leaving 7 bases between them. The CDR3 is made up of 14 amino acids. Written as DNA, the CDR3 is TGTGCCAGCAGCTTAGTGGGGAGCACCGGGGAGCTGTTTTTT. Translating it yields CASSLVGSTGELFF.

The chain has TRBV10-2 and TRBJ2-5; D perhaps matches TRBD2 (6 bases). V was cut by 3 bases and J by 12 bases, with 14 bases left in between. This CDR3 spans 12 amino acids. Germline values: CDR1 WSHSY, CDR2 SAAADI. The CDR3 nucleotides read TGCGCCAGCAGTGATACTATCGGGAGAAAGTACTTC. It specifies CASSDTIGRKYF.

The DNA for the CDR3 is TGTGCCAGCAGTGAAGGGCTCCTCGGGACTTACGAGCAGTACTTC. Residues: CASSEGLLGTYEQYF. The V and J genes are TRBV6-1 and TRBJ2-7; TRBD2 might be the D (6 bases). Germline-derived CDR1 and CDR2 are MNHNS and SASEGT. There are 15 residues in the CDR3. Trimming cost V 1 base and J 4 bases, with 14 bases left between them.

V is TRBV7-6 and J is TRBJ2-1; 8 bases are a match to TRBD2. The V gene end was trimmed by 5 bases and the J gene end by 8 bases; junction bases not matched to a gene: 17. Per the germline V gene, CDR1 is SGHVS and CDR2 is FNYEAQ. The CDR3 has 17 amino acids. The CDR3 is CASSQLDLGSGGDEQFF. The DNA for the CDR3 is TGTGCCAGCAGCCAGCTTGATTTGGGCTCCGGGGGGGATGAGCAGTTCTTC.